Following are 15 T cell receptor beta chains from one sample sequenced in a study of CD8 T cells in ankylosing spondylitis. Each CDR3 protein is one row after TCRdb ran MiXCR on the 5' RACE reads. The sample includes about 240,000 distinct CDR3 sequences, less than 10% of them seen just once. The sample comprised blood, either unsorted or a sorted T cell fraction (not recorded which). Every receptor here comes from a male donor with ankylosing spondylitis or in good health (not recorded which).

This clonotype was found many times. The chain links TRBV6-1 to TRBJ2-1; 7 nucleotides align to TRBD1. V gave up 6 bases and J gave up 0 bases; unmatched junction bases: 2. Per the germline V gene, CDR1 is MNHNS and CDR2 is SASEGT. The CDR3 is made up of 14 amino acids. The CDR3 region is CASRRGPSYNEQFF. The DNA for the CDR3 is TGTGCCAGCAGAAGGGGGCCCTCCTACAATGAGCAGTTCTTC.

This rearrangement joins TRBV6-2 or TRBV6-3 to TRBJ2-2; D gene unclear. Per germline, CDR1 MNHEY and CDR2 SVGEGT. V dropped 2 bases and J dropped 2 bases, with 9 bases sitting between them. There are 15 residues in the CDR3. Written as DNA, the CDR3 is TGTGCCAGCAGTTACCTTAGCTATAACACCGGGGAGCTGTTTTTT. Translating gives CASSYLSYNTGELFF.

The chain is built from TRBV5-4 and TRBJ2-1, with 9 bases aligning to TRBD1. Germline CDR1 SGHNT, CDR2 YYREEE (reference sequence). Trimming took 4 bases from V and 5 from J; bases not matched to a gene: 7. CDR3 length: 15 amino acids. The CDR3 is CASSQTGGGNNEQFF. The CDR3 nucleotides are TGTGCCAGCAGCCAGACAGGGGGAGGTAACAATGAGCAGTTCTTC. Drawing the rest from reference TRBV5-4 and TRBJ2-1, the complete variable domain is ETGVTQSPTHLIKTRGQQVTLRCSSQSGHNTVSWYQQALGQGPQFIFQYYREEENGRGNFPPRFSGLQFPNYSSELNVNALELDDSALYLCASSQTGGGNNEQFFGPGTRLTVL.

This clonotype was seen more than once but under ten times. This sequence joins TRBV6-5 and TRBJ1-6; possible D gene TRBD1, 6 bases. The CDR3 has 14 residues. V lost 2 bases to trimming and J lost 6 bases, with 8 bases between them. In germline, CDR1 is MNHEY, CDR2 SVGAGI. The chain's CDR3 is CASSYRDTNSPLHF. Written as DNA, the CDR3 is TGTGCCAGCAGTTACCGGGACACTAATTCACCCCTCCACTTT.

This clonotype was counted many times. CDR3 coding DNA: TGTGCCAGCAGCCTCACACCTTACACCGTTAGGGGCTACACCTTC. It yields the protein CASSLTPYTVRGYTF. This chain uses TRBV12-3 or TRBV12-4 with TRBJ1-2; D call uncertain. V lost 6 bases and J lost 8, with 22 bases in between. The CDR3 consists of 15 residues.

This clonotype occurred many times. This chain uses TRBV5-1 with TRBJ1-2; D is unresolved. V was trimmed by 4 bases and J by 2 bases, leaving 12 bases between them. Germline assignment: CDR1 SGHRS and CDR2 YFSETQ. The CDR3 contains 14 residues. CDR3 sequence: CASSPRAGNYGYTF. CDR3 DNA: TGCGCCAGCAGCCCGAGGGCGGGAAACTATGGCTACACCTTC.

The chain recombines TRBV12-3 or TRBV12-4 with TRBJ1-2, with TRBD1 matching over 7 bases. The CDR3 spans 15 residues. Trimming removed 6 bases from V and 3 bases from J; junction bases left unmatched: 10. The CDR3 nucleotides are TGTGCCAGCAGCCCGGACAGGTCAGGGGACTATGGCTACACCTTC. It specifies CASSPDRSGDYGYTF.

This clonotype was detected ten times or more. J is TRBJ1-1 and V is TRBV18; no clear D. Looked up from germline, CDR1 is KGHSH and CDR2 is LQKENI. V dropped 1 base and J dropped 6 bases, with 15 bases sitting between them. The CDR3 covers 15 residues. The CDR3 coding sequence is TGTGCCAGCTCACCACAGGTAGGCCGATCGGCTGAAGCTTTCTTT. It yields the protein CASSPQVGRSAEAFF. The full variable domain, in which reference TRBV18 and TRBJ1-1 provide the parts outside the CDR3, is NAGVMQNPRHLVRRRGQEARLRCSPMKGHSHVYWYRQLPEEGLKFMVYLQKENIIDESGMPKERFSAEFPKEGPSILRIQQVVRGDSAAYFCASSPQVGRSAEAFFGQGTRLTVV.

This clonotype turned up a few times. This chain uses TRBV19 with TRBJ2-5; 8 bases line up with TRBD1. The CDR3 runs 14 residues. Unmatched junction bases numbered 5, after V lost 3 bases and J lost 5 bases. Germline V gene sequence: CDR1 LNHDA, CDR2 SQIVND (reference sequence). The CDR3, as DNA: TGTGCCAGTAGTATCGGGCAGGGGGCTGAGACCCAGTACTTC. This encodes CASSIGQGAETQYF.

This clonotype occurred many times. The J gene is TRBJ2-6, the V gene TRBV6-2 or TRBV6-3; D unresolved. The CDR3 contains 15 residues. Looked up from germline, CDR1 is MNHEY and CDR2 is SVGEGT. The V gene lost 6 bases and the J gene lost 0 bases, with 9 bases spanning the gap. The CDR3 DNA sequence: TGTGCCAGCAGCCACGACGTCTCTGGGGCCAACGTCCTGACTTTC. As protein: CASSHDVSGANVLTF.

Ten or more counts support this clonotype. The chain combines TRBV7-6 with TRBJ2-1, with a possible D match to TRBD2 (5 bases). The ends were cut back, 4 bases at V and 1 base at J, with 11 bases in the middle. The germline CDR1 and CDR2 sequences are SGHVS and FNYEAQ. CDR3 length equals 15 residues. The CDR3 DNA is TGTGCCAGCAGCTCGTCGACGGGATCCTACAATGAGCAGTTCTTC. Its protein product is CASSSSTGSYNEQFF.

The gene calls are TRBV7-2 and TRBJ2-5; 12 bases map to TRBD2. The germline gives CDR1 SGHTA, CDR2 FQGNSA. The CDR3 extends over 13 amino acids. After removal of 5 bases from V and 7 bases from J, the junction contained 2 bases not matched to a gene. As DNA, the CDR3 is TGTGCCAGCAGCCCTAGCGGGGGGGTGACCCAGTACTTC. Residues: CASSPSGGVTQYF.

This clonotype was recorded many times. The V and J genes are TRBV5-5 and TRBJ2-3; D call uncertain. CDR1 is SGHKS and CDR2 is YYEKEE in the germline V gene (reference sequence). V was trimmed by 1 base and J by 0 bases, leaving 12 bases between them. The CDR3 contains 16 residues. CDR3 residues: CASSLPVLLSTDTQYF. The CDR3 DNA reads TGTGCCAGCAGCTTGCCAGTACTACTTAGCACAGATACGCAGTATTTT.

At least ten counts were recorded for this clonotype. The V call is TRBV5-8, the J call TRBJ1-2; TRBD1 agrees at 9 bases. The CDR3 is 16 residues long. Per the germline V gene, CDR1 is SGHTS and CDR2 is YDEGEE. V was pared by 3 bases and J by 5 bases, with 11 bases of the junction left unmatched. CDR3 coding DNA: TGTGCCAGCAGCTATAATGGCGGGACAGGGCCTTATGGCTACACCTTC. Translated: CASSYNGGTGPYGYTF.

There are many counts of this clonotype. This chain uses TRBV7-2 with TRBJ2-3; TRBD1 matches 7 bases. The CDR3 has 16 residues. In germline, CDR1 is SGHTA, CDR2 FQGNSA. The trim removed 2 bases at V and 5 bases at J, leaving 10 bases unmatched. The CDR3 sequence: CASSLRDRQGRDTQYF. The CDR3 region has the DNA TGTGCCAGCAGCTTAAGGGATCGACAGGGAAGAGATACGCAGTATTTT.